The clone carrying this T cell receptor (beta chain) was found a few times. Sequencing was performed with immunoSEQ multiplex PCR; in TCRdb, only in-frame clones are kept and a portion is missing. This table has 15,000 to 20,000 clones, about 86% appearing once. V shed 4 bases and J 5 bases; nucleotides not matched to a gene: 7. The CDR3 has 15 amino acids. CDR1 and CDR2 from the germline V gene are SGHAT and FQNNGV. This sample was taken from a study of OX40 agonist ivuxolimab in advanced cancers. Here the sequenced sample was CD4+ or CD8+ T cells sorted from blood, taken in a trial of the OX40 agonist ivuxolimab. This TCR was recovered from an adult with an advanced solid tumor such as melanoma, head and neck, liver or kidney cancer. The chain couples TRBV11-2 to TRBJ2-5; 10 nucleotides agree with TRBD1. For the CDR3, the DNA is TGTGCCAGCAGCTCGACAGGGGGCTTTTTGGAGACCCAGTACTTC. This encodes CASSSTGGFLETQYF.